A single sample is the source of the 26 T cell receptor beta chains below, sequenced in a study of shared clonotypes between healthy human individuals. This table comes from immunoSEQ multiplex PCR, and its TCRdb copy is limited to in-frame clones, with some not included. The sample lists some 2.4 million clones, approximately 93% occurring once. Sequenced: naive CD4+ T cells from PBMCs. The subset: CD45RA+ positively selected. Receptors originate from a man in his late teens or twenties in good health. Some clones in this sample may be carry-over from other donors' samples.

The chain employs TRBV10-1 and TRBJ1-6; no firm D call. The V gene's germline CDR1 is WNHNN and CDR2 SYGVQD (reference sequence). Trimming removed 0 bases at V and 7 bases at J, with 10 bases between. This CDR3 has 15 residues. The CDR3 is CASSESGRSNSPLHF. For the CDR3, the DNA is TGCGCCAGCAGTGAGTCCGGCAGGTCGAATTCACCCCTCCACTTT.

The chain employs TRBV4-2 and TRBJ2-1; tentatively, D is TRBD1 (5 bases). The CDR3 is made up of 14 amino acids. V lost 4 bases and J lost 8, with 15 bases in between. Germline CDR1 and CDR2: LGHNA and YNFKEQ. The CDR3 region has the DNA TGTGCCAGCAGCCCAAGGCTTACCAGGGATGAGCAGTTCTTC. It translates to CASSPRLTRDEQFF.

V and J are TRBV7-2 and TRBJ1-1; weak D call: TRBD1 (5 bases). With 4 bases removed from V and 3 bases from J, the gap between germline ends came to 9 bases. CDR1 and CDR2 (germline): SGHTA, FQGNSA. The CDR3 is 13 residues long. The CDR3 sequence is CASSYAGDTEAFF. The DNA of the CDR3 is TGTGCCAGCAGCTATGCGGGGGACACTGAAGCTTTCTTT.

The rearrangement uses TRBV5-1 and TRBJ2-5; D perhaps matches TRBD2 (5 bases). The CDR3 runs to 11 residues. Between the trimmed V and J ends, which lost 7 bases and 5 bases, there was a span of 9 bases. CDR1 is SGHRS and CDR2 is YFSETQ in the germline V gene. CDR3 amino acids: CASSDWETQYF. CDR3 bases: TGCGCCAGCTCGGACTGGGAGACCCAGTACTTC.

J is TRBJ1-6 and V is TRBV4-2, with unresolved D. The germline V gene encodes CDR1 LGHNA and CDR2 YNFKEQ. The CDR3 totals 15 residues. V dropped 0 bases and J dropped 8 bases, with 11 bases sitting between them. Here the CDR3 reads CASSQDRVRDSPLHF. CDR3 nucleotide sequence: TGTGCCAGCAGCCAAGATAGGGTCCGGGATTCACCCCTCCACTTT.

The rearrangement links TRBV6-5 to TRBJ2-3; D perhaps matches TRBD1 (6 bases). Trimming removed 7 bases at V and 10 bases at J, with 18 bases between. From germline, CDR1 is MNHEY and CDR2 SVGAGI. The length of the CDR3 is 13 residues. CDR3 nucleotides: TGTGCCAGCATAGGCAGGGGCTGGCCGGCGCAGTATTTT. It encodes CASIGRGWPAQYF.

This chain uses TRBV6-1 with TRBJ2-4, with D possibly being TRBD1 (6 bases). V lost 5 bases and J lost 7, with 15 bases in between. Germline V gene sequence: CDR1 MNHNS, CDR2 SASEGT. The CDR3 extends over 14 amino acids. The CDR3 coding sequence is TGTGCCAGCAGTTATACAGGGAACGAGAACATTCAGTACTTC. Translating gives CASSYTGNENIQYF.

This rearrangement joins TRBV6-7 to TRBJ1-5; tentatively, D is TRBD1 (5 bases). TRBV6-7 has ORF status, its function being uncertain. The V end lost 2 bases, the J end lost 6 bases, and 8 bases lay between the germline ends. The CDR3 consists of 13 residues. CDR3 residues: CASSYVGTQPQHF. For the CDR3, the DNA is TGTGCCAGCAGTTACGTGGGGACTCAGCCCCAGCATTTT.

This chain joins TRBV7-9 and TRBJ2-3, with D possibly matching TRBD1 (5 bases). CDR1 and CDR2 (germline): SEHNR, FQNEAQ (reference sequence). The CDR3 is made up of 15 amino acids. The ends were cut back, 5 bases at V and 1 base at J, with 13 bases in the middle. CDR3 sequence reads: CASSPGDSRTDTQYF. The CDR3 nucleotides are TGTGCCAGCAGCCCCGGTGACAGCCGCACAGATACGCAGTATTTT.

The V call is TRBV10-3, the J call TRBJ2-2; possible D gene TRBD2, 5 bases. The CDR3 extends over 15 amino acids. Germline values: CDR1 ENHRY, CDR2 SYGVKD. Trimming took 5 bases from V and 6 from J, leaving 16 bases between them. DNA for the CDR3: TGTGCCATCAGTCCGTCTGATAGAGGGCCCGGGGAGCTGTTTTTT. It yields the protein CAISPSDRGPGELFF.

This clone showed up just once. The rearrangement links TRBV13 to TRBJ1-1; 8 bases agree with TRBD1. This CDR3 comprises 15 residues. Germline assignment: CDR1 PRHDT and CDR2 FYEKMQ (reference sequence). The junction had 1 base not matched to a gene; V was cut back by 0 bases and J by 1 base. Here the CDR3 DNA reads TGTGCCAGCAGCTTAGGAGACAGGGGGAACACTGAAGCTTTCTTT. Translated: CASSLGDRGNTEAFF.

Concerning this clone: Other DNA sequences in the sample encode the same CDR3. This chain connects TRBV6-1 to TRBJ1-1; no clear D gene. Trimming removed 4 bases at V and 5 bases at J, with 8 bases between. This CDR3 has 12 residues. The V gene's germline CDR1 is MNHNS and CDR2 SASEGT. CDR3 protein: CASSASGTEAFF. In DNA form, the CDR3 reads TGTGCCAGCAGTGCCTCGGGGACTGAAGCTTTCTTT.

V and J are TRBV4-2 and TRBJ2-1; 8 nucleotides line up with TRBD2. With V trimmed by 1 base and J by 8 bases, 7 bases remained unmatched. CDR3 size: 15 residues. CDR1 and CDR2 from the germline V gene are LGHNA and YNFKEQ. Here the CDR3 reads CASSQVRREGDEQFF. Here the CDR3 DNA reads TGTGCCAGCAGCCAAGTAAGACGGGAGGGCGATGAGCAGTTCTTC.

The CDR3 bases are TGTGCCAGCAGCTCGGGCCTTGGCTCCTACGAGCAGTACTTC. Protein sequence: CASSSGLGSYEQYF. J is TRBJ2-7 and V is TRBV7-8, with D hard to call. Trimming pared 4 bases from V and 0 bases from J, leaving 10 bases between. The CDR3 loop spans 14 amino acids. CDR1 SGHVS and CDR2 FQNEAQ come from the germline V gene.

DNA for the CDR3: TGTGCCAGCAGCGACGGACCGTACACCTACGAGCAGTACTTC. Its protein product is CASSDGPYTYEQYF. V gene TRBV11-3 combines with J gene TRBJ2-7; D gene ambiguous. The CDR3 extends over 14 amino acids. V was shortened by 5 bases and J by 2 bases, with 13 bases between the two germline ends. Germline V gene sequence: CDR1 SGHNT, CDR2 YENEEA.

This chain uses TRBV27 with TRBJ2-5, with D uncertain. Trimming left V 3 bases short and J 2 bases short, with 7 bases between. The CDR3 consists of 13 residues. Germline values: CDR1 MNHEY, CDR2 SMNVEV (reference sequence). CDR3 DNA: TGTGCCAGCAGTTTTCTCGCTCAAGAGACCCAGTACTTC. Its translation: CASSFLAQETQYF.

This clone was counted between two and nine times. V is TRBV6-1 and J is TRBJ2-1; 11 bases map to TRBD2. Trimming removed 2 bases from V and 0 bases from J; junction bases left unmatched: 9. In germline, CDR1 is MNHNS, CDR2 SASEGT. The CDR3 runs to 19 residues. Written as DNA, the CDR3 is TGTGCCAGCAGTGAAAGACTAGCGGGAACGGTCAGCTCCTACAATGAGCAGTTCTTC. Its protein product is CASSERLAGTVSSYNEQFF.

The genes are TRBV7-8 and TRBJ2-4; TRBD1 agrees at 11 bases. The V gene's germline CDR1 is SGHVS and CDR2 FQNEAQ. This CDR3 is 16 amino acids long. V lost 4 bases to trimming and J lost 3 bases; unmatched junction nucleotides: 5. The DNA for the CDR3 is TGTGCCAGCAGCTCTTGGACAGGGGGCGACAAAAACATTCAGTACTTC. Translated: CASSSWTGGDKNIQYF.

V usage is TRBV21-1 and J usage is TRBJ1-1. TRBV21-1 is given as a pseudogene. This CDR3 has 16 amino acids. CDR3 loop: CASSKEISAWNTEAFF. Here the CDR3 DNA reads TGTGCCAGCAGCAAAGAGATCTCAGCATGGAACACTGAAGCTTTCTTT.

About this clone: The sample holds other DNA sequences that translate to the same CDR3. The CDR3 bases are TGTGCCAGCAGTTTATCTGGGACAGGAGGCTACGAGCAGTACTTC. Its protein product is CASSLSGTGGYEQYF. J is TRBJ2-7 and V is TRBV28; the match to TRBD1 covers 8 bases. CDR3 size: 15 residues. Germline-derived CDR1 and CDR2 are MDHEN and SYDVKM. J was trimmed by 3 bases and V by 1 base; bases with no gene match: 5.

V and J are TRBV5-1 and TRBJ2-1; 8 bases are shared with TRBD2. CDR3 length: 14 residues. In germline, CDR1 is SGHRS, CDR2 YFSETQ. V was pared by 5 bases and J by 5 bases, with 6 bases of the junction left unmatched. The CDR3 is CASSSGLAHNEQFF. CDR3 DNA sequence: TGCGCCAGCAGTTCCGGACTAGCTCACAATGAGCAGTTCTTC. Filled out from reference TRBV5-1 and TRBJ2-1, the complete variable domain reads KAGVTQTPRYLIKTRGQQVTLSCSPISGHRSVSWYQQTPGQGLQFLFEYFSETQRNKGNFPGRFSGRQFSNSRSEMNVSTLELGDSALYLCASSSGLAHNEQFFGPGTRLTVL.

The rearrangement joins TRBV30 to TRBJ2-5, with D uncertain. Trimming took 5 bases from V and 5 from J, leaving 12 bases between them. The CDR3 contains 12 residues. The germline V gene encodes CDR1 GTSNPN and CDR2 SVGIG (reference sequence). CDR3 nucleotide sequence: TGTGCCTGGGGCGAGCGTGGGGAGACCCAGTACTTC. Protein product: CAWGERGETQYF.

The chain has TRBV27 and TRBJ2-3; D might be TRBD2 (5 bases). Trimming shortened V by 3 bases and J by 2 bases, and 12 bases separated the two germline ends. This CDR3 region has 15 residues. Germline CDR1 is MNHEY and CDR2 is SMNVEV (reference sequence). CDR3 region: CASSFKRPHTDTQYF. The DNA for the CDR3 is TGTGCCAGCAGTTTCAAGCGGCCCCACACAGATACGCAGTATTTT.

J is TRBJ2-5 and V is TRBV11-2, with 11 bases that match TRBD2. Trimming removed 5 bases from V and 5 bases from J; junction bases left unmatched: 7. The CDR3 spans 15 residues. Germline values: CDR1 SGHAT, CDR2 FQNNGV. The CDR3 bases are TGTGCCAGCAGCCCACCCGGGACTAGCGGCGAGACCCAGTACTTC. Translated, it gives CASSPPGTSGETQYF.

The table lists this clone with a count of one. The rearrangement joins TRBV6-5 to TRBJ1-5; weak D call: TRBD1 (5 bases). The V end was cut by 11 bases, the J end by 0 bases, with 17 bases between. CDR1 MNHEY and CDR2 SVGAGI come from the germline V gene. CDR3 size: 15 residues. CDR3 DNA: TGTGCCGTTCGGTGGTATGGGGGTAGCAATCAGCCCCAGCATTTT. It codes for CAVRWYGGSNQPQHF.

The chain is built from TRBV18 and TRBJ2-7; possibly TRBD1 for D (5 bases). Trimming shortened V by 6 bases and J by 5 bases, and 14 bases separated the two germline ends. The CDR3 sequence is 13 residues long. The germline V gene has CDR1 KGHSH and CDR2 LQKENI. CDR3 protein: CASSMAGIHEQYF. The CDR3 nucleotides read TGTGCCAGCTCTATGGCAGGGATCCACGAGCAGTACTTC.